This TCR beta chain was observed in a study of cytomegalovirus exposure and HLA in healthy donors. General study results and limits: CMV antigen specificity was confirmed in vitro for a few CMV-associated chains. The classifier was said to identify cytomegalovirus status with high specificity and sensitivity.

PCR primers comprised 60 Vbeta and 13 Jbeta primers. Sequenced by immunoSEQ multiplex PCR; TCRdb stores in-frame clones only, minus some. The data show 150,000 to 200,000 clones, with 60% to 80% seen just once and over 3% held by the top ten. As concerns this clone: The antigen is not known.

V was cut by 4 bases and J by 0 bases, with 8 bases left in between. The CDR3 covers 14 residues. Germline-derived CDR1 and CDR2 are ENHRY and SYGVKD. This clonotype originated in a female donor in good health and CMV-seronegative. The chain recombines TRBV10-3 with TRBJ2-3; D possibly corresponds to TRBD2 (6 bases). The sample consisted of PBMCs. The CDR3 coding sequence is TGTGCCATCAGTGCCGGGACTAGCACAGATACGCAGTATTTT. It translates to CAISAGTSTDTQYF.